This T cell receptor (beta chain) originates from a study of identical twins (TCRdb year 2016). General notes on the study: To test whether fetal clonotypes persist, this study deep-sequenced TCR alpha and beta repertoires from monozygotic twins, from unrelated adults of various ages, and from cord blood. To rule out contamination, the twin experiments were replicated at different times with different library preparation protocols.

Libraries came from 5' RACE. These reads were obtained on an Illumina HiSeq 2000. A universal primer binding site was introduced by template switching, and a unique molecular identifier was present in the final cDNA, enabling accurate counting of TCR cDNA molecules. First-strand cDNA for TCR alpha and beta chains was synthesized from specific primers in the conserved constant-segment region. To control for contamination, every cDNA library was double barcoded, receiving both a SMART-Mk sample barcode and Illumina barcodes. TruSeq adapter sequences along with Illumina sample barcodes were introduced in two successive PCR steps. Sequencing of the TCR alpha and beta cDNA libraries was done on the Illumina HiSeq platform using custom primers. The authors processed their data as follows. Raw reads were processed with MiGEC to extract unique molecular identifiers, and MiXCR was used to determine CDR3 positions. Recombination models were inferred per individual with the repgenHMM and IGoR tools using an EM algorithm. Shared clonotype analysis was performed with the tcR package in R, normalizing sharing by the product of cloneset sizes. To study raw recombination without the effects of thymic and clonal selection, out-of-frame nonproductive sequences were analyzed. TCRdb itself trimmed the public reads at Q25 with fastp, ran MiXCR and retained productive beta chains. Each CDR3 protein gets just one entry, which takes the most common genes and DNA from the rows behind it. The authors' filters were not applied to this entry. For this sample the table gives about 700,000 distinct CDR3 sequences, of which approximately 6% were detected only once. Around 1.7% of the sample belongs to the ten largest clones.

Only healthy Caucasian donors were included. Three unrelated non-twin adults were additionally sequenced: a male aged 18 to 29, a male aged 50 to 60 and a female aged 50 to 60. Miltenyi CD45RO+ enrichment and human naive T-cell isolation kits were used to isolate memory (CD45RO+) and naive T cells from PBMC. CDR1 and CDR2 are drawn from the germline V gene: SGHAT, FQNNGV. The V and J ends are trimmed by 5 bases and 4 bases, leaving 13 bases between them. Inclusive of the bounding cysteine and phenylalanine, the CDR3 is 14 residues long. Only the CDR3 DNA stays, 42 bases, in frame from base 1. Summary of the overall study and its limitations: Zero-insertion analyses could be partly confounded by invariant T cells such as MAIT and iNKT, although diverse VJ usage argued against such confounding for most clonotypes. Out-of-frame TCR alpha sequences shared between twins showed an excess of low generation-probability sequences compared with coincidental sharing between unrelated individuals. Abundant cord blood beta clonotypes carried fewer insertions; young adult naive repertoires showed a weaker similar trend, while memory repertoires showed none. Excess twin sharing in beta out-of-frame sequences was weaker because fewer shared sequences lowered the signal-to-noise ratio. Because the same donors could not be followed over many years, the conclusions depended on cross-sectional statistical analysis. Out-of-frame TCR alpha sharing in monozygotic twins was systematically underestimated by recombination models, whereas sharing between unrelated individuals was in agreement with the recombination models.

With respect to this clonotype: Which antigen it targets is not known. The sample holds no much larger clone one base away, and base qualities are not on file.

The origin of this receptor is a man aged 18 to 29 in good health. Sequencing used naive T cells sorted from blood. The cell subset or site tag for this specimen amounts to: cells isolated with a human naive T-cell isolation kit. The V and J segments used are TRBV11-2 and TRBJ2-3; no D gene is confidently identified. CDR3 protein: CASSPLVRPDTQYF. The nucleotide sequence reads as follows: TGTGCCAGCAGCCCCCTCGTCAGGCCAGATACGCAGTATTTT.